The next 29 T cell receptor beta chains were all read from a single sample in a study of CD8 T cells in Susac syndrome. With random hexamers, reverse transcription was performed on about 0.45 to 1 ug of RNA. TCRdb called the immunoSEQ multiplex PCR reads again in MiXCR, with one record for every CDR3 protein. Among hundreds of thousands of distinct CDR3 sequences listed, 90% to 96% were seen once. Sequencing was performed on CD4+ T cells from PBMCs. These receptors were collected from a human donor with Susac syndrome.

In this sample, this clonotype turned up once. The chain links TRBV5-1 to TRBJ2-7; 7 nucleotides match TRBD1. Per the germline V gene, CDR1 is SGHRS and CDR2 is YFSETQ. J was trimmed by 5 bases and V by 8 bases; bases with no gene match: 10. This CDR3 contains 13 residues. Here the CDR3 DNA reads TGCGCCAGTCGGCAGGGGGTTGATGACGAGCAGTACTTC. Translated: CASRQGVDDEQYF.

The rearrangement links TRBV5-1 to TRBJ2-3, with a possible D match to TRBD1 (5 bases). V lost 2 bases, J lost 4 bases, and 8 bases lay in between. CDR3 length equals 13 residues. Per germline, CDR1 SGHRS and CDR2 YFSETQ. The CDR3: CASSFQGSDTQYF. CDR3 bases: TGCGCCAGCAGCTTCCAGGGCTCAGATACGCAGTATTTT.

The V gene is TRBV10-3, the J gene TRBJ1-2; 7 bases map to TRBD1. The germline CDR1 and CDR2 sequences are ENHRY and SYGVKD. This CDR3 spans 14 amino acids. With 2 bases clipped from V and 6 bases from J, the junction kept 6 bases outside the gene matches. CDR3 DNA sequence: TGTGCCATCAGTGAGGACAGGGCTGCCGATGGCTACACCTTC. It encodes CAISEDRAADGYTF.

This rearrangement joins TRBV12-3 or TRBV12-4 to TRBJ2-1; D is ambiguous. Deletions cut 6 bases from V and 4 bases from J, with 13 bases between. CDR3 length: 14 amino acids. CDR3 amino acids: CASSPLGKYNEQFF. The CDR3 bases are TGTGCCAGCAGCCCCCTGGGAAAATACAATGAGCAGTTCTTC.

This rearrangement joins TRBV28 to TRBJ2-7, with 7 bases that match TRBD2. This CDR3 region has 14 residues. CDR1 is MDHEN, CDR2 SYDVKM, per germline. After removal of 3 bases from V and 7 bases from J, the junction contained 9 bases not matched to a gene. Here the CDR3 DNA reads TGTGCCAGCAGTTTTGTGGGAGGGCCCCAGGAGCAGTACTTC. It codes for CASSFVGGPQEQYF.

The chain joins TRBV30 to TRBJ1-3; D remains unclear. There are 11 residues in the CDR3. Germline V CDR1 and CDR2: GTSNPN, SVGIG (reference sequence). Trimming took 2 bases from V and 3 from J, leaving 2 bases between them. CDR3 in amino acids: CAWSNGNTIYF. Written as DNA, the CDR3 is TGTGCCTGGAGTAATGGAAACACCATATATTTT.

This chain connects TRBV20-1 to TRBJ2-1, with D perhaps matching TRBD1 or TRBD2 (5 bases each). CDR3 size: 13 residues. In germline, CDR1 is DFQATT, CDR2 SNEGSKA (reference sequence). The V end was cut by 7 bases, the J end by 4 bases, with 14 bases between. The CDR3 spells CSGARGDYNEQFF. CDR3 bases: TGCAGTGGGGCAAGAGGGGATTACAATGAGCAGTTCTTC.

The V gene is TRBV18, the J gene TRBJ2-7; TRBD2 matches 13 bases. V shed 6 bases, J shed 3 bases, and the junction held 2 bases outside the gene matches. CDR3 length equals 14 residues. The germline gives CDR1 KGHSH, CDR2 LQKENI. CDR3 residues: CASSGTSGDYEQYF. CDR3 coding DNA: TGTGCCAGCTCGGGGACTAGCGGGGACTACGAGCAGTACTTC.

The chain carries TRBV12-3 or TRBV12-4 and TRBJ2-2; D remains unclear. Trimming took off 5 bases at V and 10 bases at J, with 11 bases between the two ends. This CDR3 contains 12 residues. CDR3 sequence reads: CASSASVEELFF. The CDR3 DNA reads as TGTGCCAGCAGTGCTTCAGTCGAGGAGCTGTTTTTT.

V gene TRBV20-1 combines with J gene TRBJ2-7, with TRBD1 identical over 8 bases. The CDR3 loop spans 14 amino acids. J lost 3 bases, V lost 5 bases, and 9 bases had no gene match. Per the germline V gene, CDR1 is DFQATT and CDR2 is SNEGSKA (reference sequence). The DNA for the CDR3 is TGCAGTGCTGGGGGGACAGGATCTAGCTACGAGCAGTACTTC. Translating gives CSAGGTGSSYEQYF.

The chain employs TRBV2 and TRBJ2-5; 8 bases are a match to TRBD1. This CDR3 has 14 residues. Germline lookup yields CDR1 SNHLY and CDR2 FYNNEI. Trimming removed 6 bases from V and 5 bases from J; junction bases left unmatched: 8. CDR3 DNA sequence: TGTGCCAGCAGGGACAGGGTGGCGTATGAGACCCAGTACTTC. Translation gives CASRDRVAYETQYF.

This chain joins TRBV4-1 and TRBJ1-2; D not resolved. V lost 1 base and J lost 0, with 12 bases in between. The CDR3 spans 16 residues. Germline CDR1 is MGHRA and CDR2 is YSYEKL. This chain's CDR3 is CASSQADPTSNYGYTF. Here the CDR3 DNA reads TGCGCCAGCAGCCAAGCGGACCCAACCTCTAACTATGGCTACACCTTC.

The chain links TRBV11-2 to TRBJ2-1, with 12 nucleotides matching TRBD2. CDR3 length: 16 residues. Germline loops: CDR1 SGHAT, CDR2 FQNNGV. V was pared by 8 bases and J by 2 bases, with 7 bases of the junction left unmatched. As DNA, the CDR3 is TGTGCCAGCGGCCCTAGCGGGAGGGCTGCCTACAATGAGCAGTTCTTC. It codes for CASGPSGRAAYNEQFF.

This chain joins TRBV19 and TRBJ2-2; D ambiguous. Between the trimmed V and J ends, which lost 3 bases and 7 bases, there was a span of 6 bases. Germline values: CDR1 LNHDA, CDR2 SQIVND (reference sequence). The CDR3 loop spans 12 amino acids. The CDR3 here is CASSIVGGELFF. In DNA, the CDR3 is TGTGCCAGTAGTATTGTAGGCGGGGAGCTGTTTTTT.

This chain uses TRBV9 with TRBJ1-1, with a possible D match to TRBD1 (5 bases). The CDR3 covers 15 residues. Per the germline V gene, CDR1 is SGDLS and CDR2 is YYNGEE. V lost 3 bases and J lost 1, with 13 bases in between. CDR3 nucleotide sequence: TGTGCCAGCAGCGGAACAACGAGGGGGAACACTGAAGCTTTCTTT. It translates to CASSGTTRGNTEAFF.

The CDR3 loop reads CASSTPAVVWQYF. The CDR3 coding sequence is TGTGCCAGCAGCACCCCGGCTGTGGTCTGGCAGTACTTC. V gene TRBV11-3 combines with J gene TRBJ2-7; D uncertain. Germline CDR1 reads SGHNT; CDR2 reads YENEEA. The CDR3 consists of 13 residues. V dropped 5 bases and J dropped 9 bases, with 17 bases sitting between them. Full variable domain (missing parts from reference TRBV11-3 and TRBJ2-7): EAGVVQSPRYKIIEKKQPVAFWCNPISGHNTLYWYLQNLGQGPELLIRYENEEAVDDSQLPKDRFSAERLKGVDSTLKIQPAELGDSAVYLCASSTPAVVWQYFGPGTRLTVT.

The chain joins TRBV7-9 to TRBJ1-2, with D unclear. CDR1 and CDR2 from the germline V gene are SEHNR and FQNEAQ (reference sequence). The CDR3 sequence is 14 residues long. V shed 3 bases and J shed 0 bases, with 8 bases lying between them. The CDR3 loop is CASSFESSNYGYTF. CDR3 DNA: TGTGCCAGCAGCTTTGAGTCCTCTAACTATGGCTACACCTTC.

The chain uses TRBV9 and TRBJ1-2, with no clear D. The V and J ends lost 3 bases and 9 bases respectively, with 9 bases between them. Germline CDR1 and CDR2: SGDLS and YYNGEE. The CDR3 length is 11 residues. The CDR3 nucleotides read TGTGCCAGCAGCGCTGATTGGAGCTACACCTTC. Protein sequence: CASSADWSYTF.

This chain uses TRBV6-1 with TRBJ2-7, with a weak D call TRBD1 (6 bases). Trimming shortened V by 4 bases and J by 4 bases, and 11 bases separated the two germline ends. Germline V CDR1 and CDR2: MNHNS, SASEGT. The CDR3 is made up of 13 amino acids. In DNA form, the CDR3 reads TGTGCCAGCAGTGGCTCAGGGGTGTACGAGCAGTACTTC. Translation gives CASSGSGVYEQYF.

The rearrangement joins TRBV4-1 to TRBJ1-2; 12 bases fit TRBD1. The V and J ends lost 0 bases and 1 base, in that order; junction bases with no gene match: 12. The germline V gene encodes CDR1 MGHRA and CDR2 YSYEKL. This CDR3 is 20 amino acids long. CDR3 region: CASSQDGGQGAPILNYGYTF. The CDR3 DNA reads TGCGCCAGCAGCCAAGATGGGGGACAGGGGGCTCCGATACTTAACTATGGCTACACCTTC.

The table lists this clonotype with a count of one. V is TRBV6-1 and J is TRBJ2-7; D could derive from TRBD1 or TRBD2 (5 bases each). Germline CDR1 and CDR2: MNHNS and SASEGT. The V gene lost 8 bases and the J gene lost 0 bases, with 20 bases spanning the gap. The CDR3 contains 16 residues. CDR3 nucleotide sequence: TGTGCCAGCTTTGGGACCACAGGAAAGGGCTCCTACGAGCAGTACTTC. Translating gives CASFGTTGKGSYEQYF.

The chain links TRBV5-6 to TRBJ2-1, with TRBD2 matching over 14 bases. CDR3 size: 17 residues. Germline V gene sequence: CDR1 SGHDT, CDR2 YYEEEE. V lost 2 bases, J lost 9 bases, and 10 bases stayed unmatched. The CDR3: CASSFPGLAGVSGEQFF. For the CDR3, the DNA is TGTGCCAGCAGCTTCCCGGGACTAGCGGGAGTGAGCGGTGAGCAGTTCTTC.

In this sample, this clonotype turned up once. The rearrangement uses TRBV9 and TRBJ2-3, with TRBD2 identical over 7 bases. The CDR3 sequence is 16 residues long. Germline values: CDR1 SGDLS, CDR2 YYNGEE. The ends lost 0 bases at V and 2 bases at J; junction bases unmatched: 6. CDR3 in DNA: TGTGCCAGCAGCGTAGAATCGGGACTAAACACAGATACGCAGTATTTT. Protein: CASSVESGLNTDTQYF.

Remarks on this clonotype: The junction does not match germline at one end; this may be a read error. The J gene is TRBJ2-7, the V gene TRBV25-1; D is perhaps TRBD2 (5 bases). CDR3 length equals 14 residues. Germline CDR1 reads MGHDK; CDR2 reads SYGVNS. CDR3 amino acids: CASSEIGRSGERYF. The CDR3 coding sequence is TGTGCCAGCAGTGAAATCGGACGGAGTGGGGAGCGGTACTTC.

The chain carries TRBV20-1 and TRBJ2-7; D may be TRBD1 (10 bases). V lost 5 bases to trimming and J lost 4 bases, with 27 bases between them. Germline values: CDR1 DFQATT, CDR2 SNEGSKA (reference sequence). The CDR3 contains 17 residues. CDR3 nucleotides: TGCAGTGCTCACCGGGACAGGGGAACTAGCGGGCGATACGAGCAGTACTTC. Translating gives CSAHRDRGTSGRYEQYF.

The V and J genes are TRBV28 and TRBJ1-4; D gene uncertain. CDR3 size: 16 residues. V lost 2 bases, J lost 0 bases, and 10 bases lay in between. CDR1 and CDR2 (germline): MDHEN, SYDVKM. The DNA for the CDR3 is TGTGCCAGCAGTTTAGTGTTCGGGACAACTAATGAAAAACTGTTTTTT. Residues: CASSLVFGTTNEKLFF.

The V call is TRBV4-1, the J call TRBJ1-2, with unresolved D. The CDR3 contains 13 residues. CDR1 and CDR2 (germline): MGHRA, YSYEKL. The V end lost 6 bases, the J end lost 2 bases, and 10 bases lay between the germline ends. In DNA form, the CDR3 reads TGCGCCAGCAGGAGCACGGGGAACTATGGCTACACCTTC. This encodes CASRSTGNYGYTF.

This chain uses TRBV29-1 with TRBJ2-1; perhaps TRBD1 as D (5 bases). Trimming stripped 6 bases from V and 0 bases from J, with 9 bases between. The CDR3 is made up of 13 amino acids. Germline V gene sequence: CDR1 SQVTM, CDR2 ANQGSEA. Written as DNA, the CDR3 is TGCAGCGTCCTACAGGACTCCTACAATGAGCAGTTCTTC. It encodes CSVLQDSYNEQFF.

This rearrangement joins TRBV9 to TRBJ2-7, with a weak D call TRBD2 (5 bases). This CDR3 has 14 residues. V lost 3 bases and J 5 bases, leaving 15 bases between the germline ends. Germline CDR1 reads SGDLS; CDR2 reads YYNGEE. CDR3 sequence (DNA): TGTGCCAGCAGCGGTGGGAGCCCTCGAGACGAGCAGTACTTC. Its translation: CASSGGSPRDEQYF.